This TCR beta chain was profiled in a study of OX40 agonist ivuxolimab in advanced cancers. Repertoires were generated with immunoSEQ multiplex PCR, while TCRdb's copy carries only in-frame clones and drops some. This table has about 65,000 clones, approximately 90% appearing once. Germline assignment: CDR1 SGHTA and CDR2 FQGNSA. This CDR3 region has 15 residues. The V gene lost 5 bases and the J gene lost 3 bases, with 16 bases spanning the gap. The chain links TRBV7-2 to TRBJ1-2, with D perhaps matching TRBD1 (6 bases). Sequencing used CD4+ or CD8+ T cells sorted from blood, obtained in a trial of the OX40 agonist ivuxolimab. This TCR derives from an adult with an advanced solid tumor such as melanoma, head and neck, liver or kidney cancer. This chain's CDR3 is CASSTPNRDYYGYTF. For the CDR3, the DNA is TGTGCCAGCAGCACCCCTAACAGGGATTACTATGGCTACACCTTC. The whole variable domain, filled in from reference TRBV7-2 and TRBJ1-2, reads GAGVSQSPSNKVTEKGKDVELRCDPISGHTALYWYRQSLGQGLEFLIYFQGNSAPDKSGLPSDRFSAERTGGSVSTLTIQRTQQEDSAVYLCASSTPNRDYYGYTFGSGTRLTVV.